The TCR beta chain under discussion was sequenced for a study of control samples from healthy donors and cancer patients. Clones were read by immunoSEQ multiplex PCR, and TCRdb kept only the in-frame ones, dropping some. Among around 95,000 clones listed, more than 75% were seen once. Germline-derived CDR1 and CDR2 are LGHDT and YNNKEL (reference sequence). Germline trimming cut 4 bases from V and 7 bases from J; bases unmatched to any gene: 7. This CDR3 has 14 residues. The chain joins TRBV3-1 (or the pseudogene TRBV3-2) to TRBJ2-1; 7 bases align to TRBD2. The TCR was taken from a woman between 45 and 60 years old in good health. Sequenced sample: blood. CDR3 DNA sequence: TGTGCCAGCAGCCCGACTAGCTCGGGGAATGAGCAGTTCTTC. Its protein product is CASSPTSSGNEQFF.